This entry concerns a single T cell receptor beta chain. The antigen remains undetermined. This sample is part of a study of T-cell memory formation after mild COVID-19. V was cut by 4 bases and J by 7 bases, with 23 bases left in between. The CDR3 runs 17 residues. Per germline, CDR1 SGHAT and CDR2 FQNNGV. cDNA libraries for TCR alpha and TCR beta, carrying sample barcodes and UMIs, came from 5'RACE with constant-segment primers. In TCRdb, the 5' RACE reads were re-called with MiXCR into one record per CDR3 protein. The table includes around 210,000 distinct CDR3 sequences, over 7.5% detected once. General study results and limits: A subset of responding clones appeared in pre-infection memory, suggesting cross-reactive memory joined.

The sample comprised PBMCs or a T cell subset sorted from them (not recorded which). The sequence was obtained from a man in his late teens or twenties who had mild COVID-19 (a few samples of this study predate the infection). Cell type and time point are not known. This rearrangement joins TRBV11-2 to TRBJ2-1; possible D gene TRBD2, 6 bases. The CDR3 spells CASSSQGAGTHLNEQFF. CDR3 DNA sequence: TGTGCCAGCAGCTCCCAGGGTGCGGGGACCCACCTAAATGAGCAGTTCTTC.